These T cell receptor beta chains were read from a single sample in a study of T cell repertoires in cytomegalovirus infection. These TCRs' antigens remain unknown. TCRdb ran MiXCR on the reads and lists one entry per CDR3 protein. Found here are about 900,000 distinct CDR3 sequences, approximately 31% of them singletons; the top ten hold 13%. The source was cultured CD8+ T cells from PBMCs, collected from culture after CMV antigen stimulation. Receptors originate from a human donor in good health (CMV status not recorded). Some clones in this sample may be carry-over from other donors' samples. Each CDR3 is given with its conserved first and last residue. D genes are given only for firm matches. Clone sizes are given selectively: once, few, many, or a class where the clone is expanded.

d_call	v_call	j_call	clone_size	cdr3_aa	cdr3_nt
TRBD2	TRBV4-2	TRBJ2-1	many	CASSQEGLASYEQFF	TGTGCCAGCAGCCAAGAGGGACTAGCGTCGTATGAGCAGTTCTTC
NA	TRBV7-2	TRBJ1-4	NA	CASSLQALLPNEKLFF	TGTGCCAGCAGCCTACAGGCCCTCTTACCTAATGAAAAACTGTTTTTT
TRBD1	TRBV12-3/TRBV12-4	TRBJ1-2	many	CASSYPLTGVGDRGYTF	TGTGCCAGCAGTTACCCTTTGACAGGGGTGGGGGATCGTGGCTACACCTTC
NA	TRBV19	TRBJ2-2	NA	CASRGAGDALRGTGELFF	TGTGCCAGTAGAGGTGCAGGGGACGCACTACGAGGAACCGGGGAGCTGTTTTTT
NA	TRBV25-1	TRBJ1-2	NA	CASSVGNYGYTF	TGTGCCAGCAGTGTAGGTAACTATGGCTACACCTTC
TRBD1	TRBV2	TRBJ1-2	NA	CASSERRQGILDYGYTF	TGTGCCAGCAGTGAAAGGCGACAGGGAATTCTTGACTATGGCTACACCTTC
NA	TRBV20-1	TRBJ2-7	few	CSVLVRTDVYYEQYF	TGCAGTGTTCTAGTAAGGACGGACGTTTACTACGAGCAGTACTTC
TRBD2	TRBV12-3/TRBV12-4	TRBJ2-3	few	CASLAGGGDTQYF	TGTGCCAGCCTCGCGGGGGGAGGAGATACGCAGTATTTT
NA	TRBV19	TRBJ1-1	NA	CASCMGGNTEAFF	TGTGCCAGCTGTATGGGGGGGAACACTGAAGCTTTCTTT
NA	TRBV7-3	TRBJ2-2	many	CASSSSGSTGELFF	TGTGCCAGCAGCTCTTCAGGGAGCACCGGGGAGCTGTTTTTT
TRBD1	TRBV12-3/TRBV12-4	TRBJ1-1	few	CASSLNRGGLTEAFF	TGTGCCAGCAGTTTGAACAGGGGGGGGTTGACTGAAGCTTTCTTT
NA	TRBV7-6	TRBJ1-3	NA	CASSFEISGNTIYF	TGTGCCAGCAGCTTCGAGATCTCTGGAAACACCATATATTTT
TRBD1	TRBV9	TRBJ1-2	few	CASSPWDREIDGYTF	TGTGCCAGCAGCCCCTGGGACAGGGAGATAGATGGCTACACCTTC
TRBD1	TRBV6-1	TRBJ1-5	few	CARVTGVHQPQHF	TGTGCCAGAGTAACAGGGGTTCATCAGCCCCAGCATTTT
NA	TRBV19	TRBJ1-5	few	CASSIAFNQPQHF	TGTGCCAGTAGTATAGCCTTCAATCAGCCCCAGCATTTT
TRBD1	TRBV7-9	TRBJ2-5	NA	CASSFQTGSETQYF	TGTGCCAGCAGCTTCCAGACAGGGTCAGAGACCCAGTACTTC
TRBD1	TRBV7-4	TRBJ2-3	NA	CASSFHTGGTDTQYF	TGTGCCAGCAGCTTTCATACAGGGGGGACAGATACGCAGTATTTT
NA	TRBV2	TRBJ1-1	once	CASSRTPGTEAFF	TGTGCCAGCAGTAGGACTCCCGGGACTGAAGCTTTCTTT
TRBD1	TRBV27	TRBJ1-4	NA	CASTSTGGGEKLFF	TGTGCCAGCACCTCGACAGGGGGTGGCGAAAAACTGTTTTTT
NA	TRBV7-9	TRBJ2-3	few	CASSLGTGTRAHTDTQYF	TGTGCCAGCAGCTTGGGTACCGGGACACGGGCCCACACAGATACGCAGTATTTT
TRBD1	TRBV7-9	TRBJ1-2	many	CASSLTDRVYTF	TGTGCCAGCAGCTTAACGGACAGGGTCTACACCTTC
TRBD2	TRBV20-1	TRBJ2-1	NA	CSARDLDSGGFLSYNEQFF	TGCAGTGCTAGAGATCTCGATAGCGGGGGGTTCTTATCCTACAATGAGCAGTTCTTC
NA	TRBV9	TRBJ1-1	NA	CASRLVEAFF	TGTGCCAGCAGACTAGTTGAAGCTTTCTTT
NA	TRBV6-6	TRBJ1-4	NA	CASSYSTQGNEKLFF	TGTGCCAGCAGTTACTCGACGCAGGGGAATGAAAAACTGTTTTTT